What follows are 2 T cell receptor beta chains derived from one specimen sequenced in a study of response to subunit inactivated influenza vaccine (dated 2018 in TCRdb). Receptor amplification or capture employed RT-PCR. Sequencing was carried out with an Illumina HiSeq 2500. The raw public reads went through TCRdb reprocessing: fastp at Q25, MiXCR clone calling, in-frame beta chains kept. CDR3 protein duplicates are merged, each entry listing the most common genes and DNA. The sample includes 450,000 to 600,000 distinct CDR3 sequences, with 15% to 20% observed a single time. Clones ranked in the top ten supply roughly 3.1% of the sample. The sample in question was CD4+ T cells sorted from PBMCs, obtained approximately 25 months after vaccination. The receptors stem from a man in his fifties or sixties who received an inactivated influenza vaccine. Donor details come from another sample of the same person, matched by shared clones.

J is TRBJ2-4 and V is TRBV6-2 or TRBV6-3; perhaps TRBD1 as D (6 bases). This CDR3 has 18 residues. V lost 0 bases to trimming and J lost 6 bases, with 21 bases between them. Germline values: CDR1 MNHEY, CDR2 SVGEGT. The CDR3 DNA reads as TGTGCCAGCAGTTACTCGATCAGAGAACAGGGTTCCCTAAACATTCAGTACTTC. It codes for CASSYSIREQGSLNIQYF.

This clonotype was detected a few times. The V call is TRBV20-1, the J call TRBJ1-1; TRBD1 agrees at 7 bases. The CDR3 loop spans 14 amino acids. In germline, CDR1 is DFQATT, CDR2 SNEGSKA (reference sequence). Trimming cost V 2 bases and J 6 bases; bases outside gene matches: 9. DNA of the CDR3: TGCAGTGCTAGACCCATGGACAGGTCGCCTGAAGCTTTCTTT. Protein product: CSARPMDRSPEAFF.